This T cell receptor beta chain is from a study of T cell responses to AZD1222 COVID-19 vaccine. TCRdb's copy holds only in-frame clones and misses some; the assay was immunoSEQ multiplex PCR. Of 150,000 or so clones in the sample, around 89% are singletons; the top ten hold roughly 4.7%. A remark on this clone: What it binds is unknown.

General study points: Unmutated variant regions are reportedly targeted by nearly half of spike-specific TCRs. Compared with day 0, the breadth and depth of the Spike-specific TCR repertoire rose significantly after two doses of AZD1222. In a largely white British group with more females than males, clonal diversity was possibly underestimated.

This receptor was obtained from an adult in good health. Specimen: peripheral blood, collected on day 0 of AZD1222 vaccination.

CDR3: CATSRDRARYEQYF. The CDR3 nucleotides read TGTGCCACCAGCAGGGACAGAGCAAGGTACGAGCAGTACTTC. The genes are TRBV15 and TRBJ2-7, with D maybe TRBD1 (6 bases). Germline V gene sequence: CDR1 LNHNV, CDR2 YYDKDF (reference sequence). This CDR3 spans 14 amino acids. Trimming removed 3 bases at V and 4 bases at J, with 13 bases between. The whole variable domain, filled in from reference TRBV15 and TRBJ2-7, reads DAMVIQNPRYQVTQFGKPVTLSCSQTLNHNVMYWYQQKSSQAPKLLFHYYDKDFNNEADTPDNFQSRRPNTSFCFLDIRSPGLGDTAMYLCATSRDRARYEQYFGPGTRLTVT.